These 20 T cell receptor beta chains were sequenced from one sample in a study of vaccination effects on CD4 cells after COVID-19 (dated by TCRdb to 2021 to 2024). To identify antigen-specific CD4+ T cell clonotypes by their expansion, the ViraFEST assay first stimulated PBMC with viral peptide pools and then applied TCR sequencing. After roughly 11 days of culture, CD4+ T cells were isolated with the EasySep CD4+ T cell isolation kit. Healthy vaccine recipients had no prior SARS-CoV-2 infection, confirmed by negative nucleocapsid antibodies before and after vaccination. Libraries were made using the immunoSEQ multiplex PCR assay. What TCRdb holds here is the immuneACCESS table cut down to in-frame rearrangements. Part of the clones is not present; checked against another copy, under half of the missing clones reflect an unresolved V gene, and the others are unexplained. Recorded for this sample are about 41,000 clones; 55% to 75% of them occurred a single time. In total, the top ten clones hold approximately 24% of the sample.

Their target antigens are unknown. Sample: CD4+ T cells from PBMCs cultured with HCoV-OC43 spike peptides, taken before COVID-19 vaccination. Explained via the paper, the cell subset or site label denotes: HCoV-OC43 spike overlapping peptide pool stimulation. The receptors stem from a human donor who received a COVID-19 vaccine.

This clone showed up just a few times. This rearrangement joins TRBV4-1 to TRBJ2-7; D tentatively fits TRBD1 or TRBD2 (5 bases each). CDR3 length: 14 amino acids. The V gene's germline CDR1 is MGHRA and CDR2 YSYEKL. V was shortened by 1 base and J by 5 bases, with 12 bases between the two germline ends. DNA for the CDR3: TGCGCCAGCAGCCAAGTGGGACCCGCTGACGAGCAGTACTTC. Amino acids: CASSQVGPADEQYF.

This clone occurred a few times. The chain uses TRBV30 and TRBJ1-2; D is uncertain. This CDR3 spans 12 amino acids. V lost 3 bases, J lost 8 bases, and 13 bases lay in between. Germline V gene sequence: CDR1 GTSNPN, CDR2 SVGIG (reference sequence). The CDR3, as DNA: TGTGCCTGGAGAGGCGGGCCTAAGGGCTACACCTTC. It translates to CAWRGGPKGYTF.

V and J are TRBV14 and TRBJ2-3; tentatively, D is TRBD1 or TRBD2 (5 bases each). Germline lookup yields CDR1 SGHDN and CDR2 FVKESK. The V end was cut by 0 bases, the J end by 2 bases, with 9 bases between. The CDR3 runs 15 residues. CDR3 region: CASSQEGTFTDTQYF. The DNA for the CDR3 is TGTGCCAGCAGCCAAGAGGGGACCTTCACAGATACGCAGTATTTT.

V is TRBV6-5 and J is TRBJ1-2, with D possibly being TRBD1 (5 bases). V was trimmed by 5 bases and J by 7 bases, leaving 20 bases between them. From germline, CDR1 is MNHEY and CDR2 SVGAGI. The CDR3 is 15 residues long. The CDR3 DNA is TGTGCCAGCAGTCCCACGCGGGACGGGCGGGCTGGCTACACCTTC. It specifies CASSPTRDGRAGYTF.

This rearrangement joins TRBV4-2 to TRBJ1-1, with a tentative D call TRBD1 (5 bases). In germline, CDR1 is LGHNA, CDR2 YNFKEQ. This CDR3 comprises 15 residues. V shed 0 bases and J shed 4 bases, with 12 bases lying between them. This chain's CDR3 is CASSQEGQVPTEAFF. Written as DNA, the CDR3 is TGTGCCAGCAGCCAAGAGGGGCAGGTTCCCACTGAAGCTTTCTTT.

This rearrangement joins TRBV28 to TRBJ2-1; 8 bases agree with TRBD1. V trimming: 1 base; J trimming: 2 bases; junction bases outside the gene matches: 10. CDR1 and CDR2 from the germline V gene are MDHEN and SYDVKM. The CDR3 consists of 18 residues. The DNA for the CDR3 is TGTGCCAGCAGTTTATCCCGGACAGGGTGGGGCCCCTACAATGAGCAGTTCTTC. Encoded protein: CASSLSRTGWGPYNEQFF. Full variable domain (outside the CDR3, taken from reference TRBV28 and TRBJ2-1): DVKVTQSSRYLVKRTGEKVFLECVQDMDHENMFWYRQDPGLGLRLIYFSYDVKMKEKGDIPEGYSVSREKKERFSLILESASTNQTSMYLCASSLSRTGWGPYNEQFFGPGTRLTVL.

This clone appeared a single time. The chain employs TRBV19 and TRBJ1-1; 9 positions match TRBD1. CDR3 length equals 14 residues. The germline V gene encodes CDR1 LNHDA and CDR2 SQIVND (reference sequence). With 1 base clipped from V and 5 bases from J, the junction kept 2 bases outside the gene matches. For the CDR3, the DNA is TGTGCCAGTAGTATAGGGGACAGGGTTACTGAAGCTTTCTTT. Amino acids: CASSIGDRVTEAFF.

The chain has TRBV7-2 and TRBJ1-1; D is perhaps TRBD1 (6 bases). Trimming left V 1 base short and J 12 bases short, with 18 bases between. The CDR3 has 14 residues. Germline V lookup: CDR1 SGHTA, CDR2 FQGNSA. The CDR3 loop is CASSLGGSGRGTFF. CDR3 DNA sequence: TGTGCCAGCAGCTTAGGGGGGAGTGGCAGGGGTACTTTCTTT.

The CDR3 loop reads CASSSQLAGTYNEQFF. The CDR3 nucleotides read TGCGCCAGCAGCTCCCAACTAGCGGGGACGTACAATGAGCAGTTCTTC. The rearrangement links TRBV5-1 to TRBJ2-1; 10 nucleotides line up with TRBD2. V gave up 3 bases and J gave up 4 bases; unmatched junction bases: 7. CDR1 is SGHRS and CDR2 is YFSETQ in the germline V gene. The CDR3 is 16 amino acids.

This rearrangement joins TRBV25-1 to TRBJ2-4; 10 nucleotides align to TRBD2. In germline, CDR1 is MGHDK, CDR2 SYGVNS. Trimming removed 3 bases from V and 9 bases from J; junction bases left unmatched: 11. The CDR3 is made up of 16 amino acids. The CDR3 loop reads CASSEERGGSRGIQYF. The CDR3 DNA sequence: TGTGCCAGCAGTGAGGAGCGGGGGGGATCGAGGGGCATTCAGTACTTC. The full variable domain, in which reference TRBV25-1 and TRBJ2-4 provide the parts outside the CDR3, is EADIYQTPRYLVIGTGKKITLECSQTMGHDKMYWYQQDPGMELHLIHYSYGVNSTEKGDLSSESTVSRIRTEHFPLTLESARPSHTSQYLCASSEERGGSRGIQYFGAGTRLSVL.

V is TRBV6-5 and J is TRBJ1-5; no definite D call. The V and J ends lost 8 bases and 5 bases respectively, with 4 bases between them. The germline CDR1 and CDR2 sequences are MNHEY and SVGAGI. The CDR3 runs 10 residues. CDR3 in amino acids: CASGDQPQHF. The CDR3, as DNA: TGTGCCAGCGGGGATCAGCCCCAGCATTTT.

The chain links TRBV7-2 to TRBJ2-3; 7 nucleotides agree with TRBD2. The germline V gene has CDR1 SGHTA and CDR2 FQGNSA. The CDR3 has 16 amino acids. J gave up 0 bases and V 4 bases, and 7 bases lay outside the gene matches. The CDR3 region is CASSYRLAVSTDTQYF. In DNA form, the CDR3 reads TGTGCCAGCAGCTACCGTCTAGCGGTGAGCACAGATACGCAGTATTTT.

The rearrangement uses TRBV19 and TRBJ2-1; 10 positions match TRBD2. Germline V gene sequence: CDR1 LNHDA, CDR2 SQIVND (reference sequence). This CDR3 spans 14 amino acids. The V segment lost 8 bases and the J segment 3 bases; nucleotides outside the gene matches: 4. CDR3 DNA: TGTGCCAGTTCGAGCGGGGGGGACTACAATGAGCAGTTCTTC. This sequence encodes CASSSGGDYNEQFF.

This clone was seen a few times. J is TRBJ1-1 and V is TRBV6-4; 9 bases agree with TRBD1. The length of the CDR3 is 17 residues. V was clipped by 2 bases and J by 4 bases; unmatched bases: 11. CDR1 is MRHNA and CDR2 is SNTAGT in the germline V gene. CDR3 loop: CASSDPLDRGGSTEAFF. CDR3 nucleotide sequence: TGTGCCAGCAGTGACCCCCTGGACAGGGGTGGTAGCACTGAAGCTTTCTTT.

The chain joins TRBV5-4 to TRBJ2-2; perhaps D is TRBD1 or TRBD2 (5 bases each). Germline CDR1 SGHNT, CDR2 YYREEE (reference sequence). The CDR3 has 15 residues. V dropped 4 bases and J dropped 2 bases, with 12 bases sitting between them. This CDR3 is CASSQGPPNTGELFF. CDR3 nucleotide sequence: TGTGCCAGCAGCCAGGGACCCCCAAACACCGGGGAGCTGTTTTTT.

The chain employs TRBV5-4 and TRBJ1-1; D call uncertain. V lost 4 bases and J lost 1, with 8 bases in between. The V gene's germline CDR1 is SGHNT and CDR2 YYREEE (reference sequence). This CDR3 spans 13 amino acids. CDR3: CASSVDANTEAFF. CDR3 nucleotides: TGTGCCAGCAGCGTTGACGCGAACACTGAAGCTTTCTTT.

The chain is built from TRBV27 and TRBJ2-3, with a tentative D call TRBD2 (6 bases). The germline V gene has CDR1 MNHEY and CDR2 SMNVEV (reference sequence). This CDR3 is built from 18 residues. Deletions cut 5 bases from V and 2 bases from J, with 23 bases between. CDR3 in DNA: TGTGCCAGCAGTCCCCCCAGGCCGGATCGGGGGATCACAGATACGCAGTATTTT. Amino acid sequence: CASSPPRPDRGITDTQYF.

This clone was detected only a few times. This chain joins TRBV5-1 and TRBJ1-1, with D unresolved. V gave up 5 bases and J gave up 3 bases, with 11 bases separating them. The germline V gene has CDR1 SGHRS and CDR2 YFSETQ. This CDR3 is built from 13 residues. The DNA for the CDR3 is TGCGCCAGCAGGGTCCTGAGTGACACTGAAGCTTTCTTT. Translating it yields CASRVLSDTEAFF. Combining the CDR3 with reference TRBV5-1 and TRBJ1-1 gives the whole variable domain KAGVTQTPRYLIKTRGQQVTLSCSPISGHRSVSWYQQTPGQGLQFLFEYFSETQRNKGNFPGRFSGRQFSNSRSEMNVSTLELGDSALYLCASRVLSDTEAFFGQGTRLTVV.

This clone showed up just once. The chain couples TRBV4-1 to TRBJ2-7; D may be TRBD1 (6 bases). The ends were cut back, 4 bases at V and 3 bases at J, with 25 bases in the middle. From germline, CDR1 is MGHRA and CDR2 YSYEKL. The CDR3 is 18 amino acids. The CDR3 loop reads CASSPRWARGQRIYEQYF. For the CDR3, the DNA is TGCGCCAGCAGCCCACGATGGGCCCGCGGACAGCGCATCTACGAGCAGTACTTC.

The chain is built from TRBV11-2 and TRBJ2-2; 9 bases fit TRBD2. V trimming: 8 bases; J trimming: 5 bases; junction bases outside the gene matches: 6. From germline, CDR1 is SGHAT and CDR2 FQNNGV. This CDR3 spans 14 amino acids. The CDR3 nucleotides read TGTGCCAGCCGTGCCCTAGCGGGGACCGGGGAGCTGTTTTTT. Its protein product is CASRALAGTGELFF.